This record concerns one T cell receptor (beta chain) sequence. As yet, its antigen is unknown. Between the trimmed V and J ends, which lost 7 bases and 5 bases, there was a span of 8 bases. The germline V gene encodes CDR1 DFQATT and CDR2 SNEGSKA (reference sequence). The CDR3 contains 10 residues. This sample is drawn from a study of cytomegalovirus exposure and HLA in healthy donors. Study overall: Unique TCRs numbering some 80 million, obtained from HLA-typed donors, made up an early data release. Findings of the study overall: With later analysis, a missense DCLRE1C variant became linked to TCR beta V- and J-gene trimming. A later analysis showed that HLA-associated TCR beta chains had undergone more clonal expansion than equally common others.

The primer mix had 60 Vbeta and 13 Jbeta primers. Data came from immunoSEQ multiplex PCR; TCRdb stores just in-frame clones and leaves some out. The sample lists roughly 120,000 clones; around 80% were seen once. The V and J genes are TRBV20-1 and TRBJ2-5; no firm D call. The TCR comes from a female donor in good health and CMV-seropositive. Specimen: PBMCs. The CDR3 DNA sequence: TGCAGTGTATTCGGGGAGACCCAGTACTTC. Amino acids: CSVFGETQYF.